One sample yielded the 14 T cell receptor beta chains listed below, sequenced in a study of follicular helper T cells after annual influenza vaccination (dated by TCRdb to the late 2010s). Library construction relied on the immunoSEQ multiplex PCR assay. As stored in TCRdb, this immuneACCESS dataset retains in-frame rearrangements with V and J assigned. A fraction of the clones does not appear; measured against another copy, unresolved V genes explain less than half of the discrepancy, and the remainder lacks a known reason. This sample has 9,800 or so clones in its table, and about four fifths of those were observed once. Clones ranked in the top ten supply 0.34% of the sample. This specimen's time point label, interpreted: 2014-2015 season, 7 days after vaccination. The sample was CXCR5- memory CD4+ T cells sorted from blood, taken 7 days after influenza vaccination. The cell subset or site tag for this specimen amounts to: CXCR5- memory CD4 T cells. Receptor source: an adult who received the influenza vaccine.

Worth noting for this clone: Distinct nucleotide sequences in the sample also encode this CDR3. The chain links TRBV2 to TRBJ2-5; TRBD1 or TRBD2 may be the D gene (5 bases each). Germline assignment: CDR1 SNHLY and CDR2 FYNNEI. This CDR3 has 13 residues. Trimming stripped 4 bases from V and 3 bases from J, with 9 bases between. CDR3 residues: CASSGGTKETQYF. CDR3 nucleotides: TGTGCCAGCAGTGGGGGGACCAAAGAGACCCAGTACTTC.

Only one count was recorded for this clone. This chain connects TRBV18 to TRBJ2-5, with D possibly matching TRBD1 (5 bases). Per germline, CDR1 KGHSH and CDR2 LQKENI. With 0 bases removed from V and 6 bases from J, the gap between germline ends came to 11 bases. There are 14 residues in the CDR3. Here the CDR3 DNA reads TGTGCCAGCTCACCACCGGAAGGGGTCAAGACCCAGTACTTC. This translates into CASSPPEGVKTQYF.

The chain carries TRBV27 and TRBJ2-3, with 7 nucleotides matching TRBD2. CDR3 length: 17 residues. Germline V gene data show CDR1 as MNHEY and CDR2 as SMNVEV (reference sequence). V trimming: 2 bases; J trimming: 6 bases; junction bases outside the gene matches: 14. CDR3 in amino acids: CASSLRSPAGPGDTQYF. The CDR3 coding sequence is TGTGCCAGCAGTTTAAGAAGCCCAGCGGGGCCAGGGGATACGCAGTATTTT.

J is TRBJ2-7 and V is TRBV5-6; TRBD1 agrees at 7 bases. Per the germline V gene, CDR1 is SGHDT and CDR2 is YYEEEE. The CDR3 runs 16 residues. With V trimmed by 0 bases and J by 8 bases, 14 bases remained unmatched. CDR3 sequence (DNA): TGTGCCAGCAGCTTGGGGACCGGGACAGTTAGTACTAAGCAGTACTTC. Translation: CASSLGTGTVSTKQYF.

J is TRBJ2-2 and V is TRBV27; 11 bases fit TRBD2. The ends lost 7 bases at V and 1 base at J; junction bases unmatched: 11. Germline CDR1 and CDR2: MNHEY and SMNVEV (reference sequence). The CDR3 spans 18 residues. CDR3 protein: CASTPYLAGGLNTGELFF. The DNA of the CDR3 is TGTGCCAGCACCCCCTACCTAGCGGGGGGATTGAACACCGGGGAGCTGTTTTTT.

The gene calls are TRBV5-1 and TRBJ2-5; D gene ambiguous. The CDR3 spans 14 residues. V was cut by 0 bases and J by 1 base, with 7 bases left in between. The germline gives CDR1 SGHRS, CDR2 YFSETQ. CDR3 DNA sequence: TGCGCCAGCAGCTTGGGCCAGAGCCAAGAGACCCAGTACTTC. Its translation is CASSLGQSQETQYF. Full variable domain (rest looked up from reference TRBV5-1 and TRBJ2-5): KAGVTQTPRYLIKTRGQQVTLSCSPISGHRSVSWYQQTPGQGLQFLFEYFSETQRNKGNFPGRFSGRQFSNSRSEMNVSTLELGDSALYLCASSLGQSQETQYFGPGTRLLVL.

The chain employs TRBV6-5 and TRBJ1-2; D remains unclear. The germline CDR1 and CDR2 sequences are MNHEY and SVGAGI. CDR3 length: 14 amino acids. V was clipped by 4 bases and J by 2 bases, with 11 bases between them. The CDR3 DNA follows: TGTGCCAGCAGTTTAACTAGCAGGAACTATGGCTACACCTTC. Translation gives CASSLTSRNYGYTF.

This chain joins TRBV5-1 and TRBJ2-3; no reliable D call. V gave up 0 bases and J gave up 1 base, with 12 bases separating them. This CDR3 region has 16 residues. CDR1 is SGHRS, CDR2 YFSETQ, per germline. The CDR3: CASSLAPGGGTDTQYF. The CDR3 nucleotides are TGCGCCAGCAGCTTGGCCCCCGGTGGCGGCACAGATACGCAGTATTTT.

This clone was detected once. The rearrangement links TRBV2 to TRBJ1-1; D might be TRBD1 (5 bases). The CDR3 extends over 13 amino acids. V lost 2 bases to trimming and J lost 4 bases, with 8 bases between them. The germline gives CDR1 SNHLY, CDR2 FYNNEI. The CDR3 coding sequence is TGTGCCAGCAGTGAACAGGGAAGCACTGAAGCTTTCTTT. Protein: CASSEQGSTEAFF.

This clone was seen only once. CDR3 loop: CASSNTGTGELFF. The CDR3 DNA is TGTGCCAGTAGTAACACAGGGACCGGGGAGCTGTTTTTT. The chain has TRBV19 and TRBJ2-2, with D possibly being TRBD1 (6 bases). The germline V gene has CDR1 LNHDA and CDR2 SQIVND (reference sequence). Deletions cut 4 bases from V and 5 bases from J, with 8 bases between. This CDR3 has 13 amino acids.

The sample holds a few counts of this clone. V gene TRBV6-1 combines with J gene TRBJ2-7; 13 nucleotides agree with TRBD2. Trimming cost V 3 bases and J 4 bases; bases outside gene matches: 6. The CDR3 loop spans 16 amino acids. The germline CDR1 and CDR2 sequences are MNHNS and SASEGT. The CDR3 protein is CASSDFETSGGYEQYF. The CDR3 DNA reads as TGTGCCAGCAGTGATTTTGAGACTAGCGGGGGGTACGAGCAGTACTTC.

The chain uses TRBV6-5 and TRBJ1-1; D gene unclear. Germline assignment: CDR1 MNHEY and CDR2 SVGAGI. V lost 0 bases and J 2 bases, leaving 10 bases between the germline ends. The CDR3 spans 15 residues. In DNA form, the CDR3 reads TGTGCCAGCAGTTACTCGATAGCCTCCAACACTGAAGCTTTCTTT. Translated, it gives CASSYSIASNTEAFF.

This chain connects TRBV28 to TRBJ1-2; D uncertain. Germline values: CDR1 MDHEN, CDR2 SYDVKM. The V and J ends lost 3 bases and 2 bases respectively, with 4 bases between them. The CDR3 has 12 residues. DNA for the CDR3: TGTGCCAGCAGTTTGGGGAACTATGGCTACACCTTC. The encoded protein is CASSLGNYGYTF.

The chain links TRBV2 to TRBJ2-3, with 8 positions matching TRBD2. This CDR3 is built from 15 residues. V shed 8 bases and J 3 bases; nucleotides not matched to a gene: 10. Germline CDR1 SNHLY, CDR2 FYNNEI. The CDR3 region is CASYYRGGLTDTQYF. The CDR3, as DNA: TGTGCCAGCTATTATCGGGGGGGTTTAACAGATACGCAGTATTTT. The full variable domain, its missing parts supplied by reference TRBV2 and TRBJ2-3, is EPEVTQTPSHQVTQMGQEVILRCVPISNHLYFYWYRQILGQKVEFLVSFYNNEISEKSEIFDDQFSVERPDGSNFTLKIRSTKLEDSAMYFCASYYRGGLTDTQYFGPGTRLTVL.